One sample yielded the 20 T cell receptor beta chains listed below, sequenced in a study of CD8 T cells in ankylosing spondylitis. TCRdb reprocessed the 5' RACE reads with MiXCR, giving one entry per CDR3 protein. The table shows about 130,000 distinct CDR3 sequences, with 7% occurring only once. Sequenced input: blood, either unsorted or a sorted T cell fraction (not recorded which). The receptors were gathered from a male donor with ankylosing spondylitis or in good health (not recorded which).

This clonotype came up many times. The chain carries TRBV28 and TRBJ2-7; either TRBD1 or TRBD2 may supply D (6 bases each). V lost 3 bases to trimming and J lost 2 bases, with 14 bases between them. CDR3 length equals 15 residues. Germline V lookup: CDR1 MDHEN, CDR2 SYDVKM. The CDR3 DNA reads TGTGCCAGCAGTTTGGGGGGCGCAATTACCTACGAGCAGTACTTC. Protein: CASSLGGAITYEQYF. Full variable domain (outside the CDR3, taken from reference TRBV28 and TRBJ2-7): DVKVTQSSRYLVKRTGEKVFLECVQDMDHENMFWYRQDPGLGLRLIYFSYDVKMKEKGDIPEGYSVSREKKERFSLILESASTNQTSMYLCASSLGGAITYEQYFGPGTRLTVT.

This clonotype was seen at least ten times. This chain joins TRBV10-2 and TRBJ2-1; TRBD2 matches at 13 bases. Germline V CDR1 and CDR2: WSHSY, SAAADI. The trim removed 3 bases at V and 0 bases at J, leaving 14 bases unmatched. This CDR3 region has 21 residues. The CDR3 here is CASSDQLRLAGGPSSYNEQFF. CDR3 sequence (DNA): TGCGCCAGCAGTGATCAATTAAGACTAGCGGGGGGCCCGAGCTCCTACAATGAGCAGTTCTTC.

This clonotype was seen only a few times. This chain connects TRBV19 to TRBJ2-1; 8 bases align to TRBD2. Germline V gene lookup returns CDR1 LNHDA and CDR2 SQIVND (reference sequence). The CDR3 has 15 amino acids. V lost 6 bases and J lost 2; bases outside the gene matches: 6. Here the CDR3 reads CASSRSGGPYNEQFF. CDR3 coding DNA: TGTGCCAGTAGCCGCAGCGGGGGACCCTACAATGAGCAGTTCTTC.

This clonotype was seen at least ten times. This chain links TRBV4-3 with TRBJ2-7; D unclear. Germline CDR1 reads LGHNA; CDR2 reads YSLEER. V was clipped by 0 bases and J by 0 bases, with 9 bases between them. This CDR3 spans 15 amino acids. The CDR3: CASSQDWTGSYEQYF. In DNA form, the CDR3 reads TGCGCCAGCAGCCAAGACTGGACGGGCTCCTACGAGCAGTACTTC.

This clonotype was found many times. The chain links TRBV12-3 or TRBV12-4 to TRBJ1-5; no firm D call. This CDR3 is built from 13 residues. V gave up 3 bases and J gave up 5 bases, with 8 bases separating them. The chain's CDR3 is CASSFAGDQPQHF. The CDR3, as DNA: TGTGCCAGCAGTTTTGCTGGGGATCAGCCCCAGCATTTT.

Only a few counts were recorded for this clonotype. The CDR3 region has the DNA TGCAGTGCGGACGCCCCGGGAGGGCCCAAAAACATTCAGTACTTC. Protein product: CSADAPGGPKNIQYF. V is TRBV20-1 and J is TRBJ2-4; 8 bases line up with TRBD2. V gave up 6 bases and J gave up 2 bases; unmatched junction bases: 9. The CDR3 extends over 15 amino acids. The germline CDR1 and CDR2 sequences are DFQATT and SNEGSKA (reference sequence).

This clonotype was recorded at least ten times. V and J are TRBV4-1 and TRBJ2-2, with 7 bases aligning to TRBD2. The germline gives CDR1 MGHRA, CDR2 YSYEKL. The V gene end was trimmed by 0 bases and the J gene end by 0 bases; junction bases not matched to a gene: 4. The CDR3 spans 17 residues. CDR3 nucleotides: TGCGCCAGCAGCCAAGATCGGGCGGGGGCGAACACCGGGGAGCTGTTTTTT. Residues: CASSQDRAGANTGELFF.

This clonotype has a count of ten or more. The chain combines TRBV29-1 with TRBJ2-5; D ambiguous. The CDR3 contains 13 residues. Germline V CDR1 and CDR2: SQVTM, ANQGSEA. The CDR3 spells CSADVLLQETQYF. The CDR3 bases are TGCAGTGCTGATGTACTTTTACAAGAGACCCAGTACTTC.

Comments on this clonotype: This could be a read error, since a much larger clone is one nucleotide away. The chain is built from TRBV5-5 and TRBJ2-2; D unclear. Trimming removed 0 bases from V and 7 bases from J, with 7 bases in between. This CDR3 comprises 13 residues. Germline lookup yields CDR1 SGHKS and CDR2 YYEKEE (reference sequence). The CDR3 bases are TGTGCCAGCAGCTTGGGCTCCCACGGGGAGCTGTTTTTT. Its translation: CASSLGSHGELFF.

This clonotype was recorded at least ten times. The chain is built from TRBV5-1 and TRBJ2-3, with 7 bases identical to TRBD2. The CDR3 is 16 residues long. The V gene end was trimmed by 0 bases and the J gene end by 4 bases; junction bases not matched to a gene: 8. In germline, CDR1 is SGHRS, CDR2 YFSETQ. CDR3 DNA sequence: TGCGCCAGCAGCTTGGTTCCGGGGGGTACCGCAGATACGCAGTATTTT. It specifies CASSLVPGGTADTQYF.

This clonotype was seen repeatedly, ten times or more. V is TRBV15 and J is TRBJ1-5; 7 nucleotides agree with TRBD1. J was trimmed by 1 base and V by 0 bases; bases with no gene match: 0. CDR3 size: 15 residues. Germline CDR1 is LNHNV and CDR2 is YYDKDF (reference sequence). The CDR3 protein is CATSRDRGSNQPQHF. As DNA, the CDR3 is TGTGCCACCAGCAGAGACAGGGGGAGCAATCAGCCCCAGCATTTT.

This clonotype occurred a few times. The chain couples TRBV19 to TRBJ2-7; 10 bases map to TRBD1. CDR1 LNHDA and CDR2 SQIVND come from the germline V gene (reference sequence). V lost 4 bases, J lost 7 bases, and 7 bases stayed unmatched. The CDR3 contains 14 residues. The CDR3 loop is CASSTSGQGTEQYF. Written as DNA, the CDR3 is TGTGCCAGTAGTACTTCGGGACAGGGGACGGAGCAGTACTTC.

This clonotype has at least ten counts. This rearrangement joins TRBV9 to TRBJ1-6; maybe TRBD1 (5 bases). This CDR3 has 15 amino acids. Trimming pared 3 bases from V and 14 bases from J, leaving 21 bases between. Germline CDR1 reads SGDLS; CDR2 reads YYNGEE. The CDR3 protein is CASSEQGAAGGALHF. The CDR3 DNA sequence: TGTGCCAGCAGCGAGCAGGGTGCCGCGGGGGGGGCCCTCCACTTT. Filled out from reference TRBV9 and TRBJ1-6, the complete variable domain reads DSGVTQTPKHLITATGQRVTLRCSPRSGDLSVYWYQQSLDQGLQFLIQYYNGEERAKGNILERFSAQQFPDLHSELNLSSLELGDSALYFCASSEQGAAGGALHFGNGTRLTVT.

Many counts were recorded for this clonotype. The rearrangement uses TRBV12-3 or TRBV12-4 and TRBJ1-2; 12 bases fit TRBD1. The CDR3 is 15 amino acids. V lost 4 bases and J lost 5; bases outside the gene matches: 5. As DNA, the CDR3 is TGTGCCAGCAGTTCCGGGACAGGGGGCGCGTATGGCTACACCTTC. Protein sequence: CASSSGTGGAYGYTF.

This clonotype was seen ten or more times. The rearrangement joins TRBV30 to TRBJ2-7; possible D gene TRBD2, 5 bases. This CDR3 spans 14 amino acids. The V gene's germline CDR1 is GTSNPN and CDR2 SVGIG (reference sequence). V was pared by 0 bases and J by 2 bases, with 11 bases between. In nucleotides, the CDR3 is TGTGCCTGGAGTGTCGGAGGTGCAGCCTACGAGCAGTACTTC. Its translation is CAWSVGGAAYEQYF.

This clonotype was seen at least ten times. This chain connects TRBV6-1 to TRBJ1-5; D is uncertain. V shed 7 bases and J shed 3 bases, with 10 bases lying between them. Germline assignment: CDR1 MNHNS and CDR2 SASEGT. The CDR3 totals 13 residues. CDR3 sequence reads: CASISTNNQPQHF. CDR3 nucleotide sequence: TGTGCCAGCATCTCCACCAACAATCAGCCCCAGCATTTT.

This clonotype has ten or more counts. The chain is built from TRBV12-3 or TRBV12-4 and TRBJ2-3; possibly TRBD2 for D (5 bases). The CDR3 has 12 amino acids. The germline V and J ends were trimmed by 7 bases and 4 bases, with 9 bases remaining between them. CDR3 in amino acids: CASTRDSDTQYF. Written as DNA, the CDR3 is TGTGCCAGCACCCGGGATTCAGATACGCAGTATTTT.

This clonotype was recorded many times. CDR3: CASSLPLGLTDTQYF. Here the CDR3 DNA reads TGCGCCAGCAGCTTGCCCCTGGGGCTAACAGATACGCAGTATTTT. The gene calls are TRBV5-1 and TRBJ2-3; D may be TRBD1 (5 bases). The CDR3 runs 15 residues. V lost 1 base, J lost 3 bases, and 12 bases lay in between. Germline CDR1 and CDR2: SGHRS and YFSETQ.

This clonotype was counted at least ten times. The rearrangement links TRBV20-1 to TRBJ2-7, with D tentatively TRBD2 (6 bases). V dropped 1 base and J dropped 0 bases, with 19 bases sitting between them. There are 17 residues in the CDR3. CDR1 and CDR2 from the germline V gene are DFQATT and SNEGSKA (reference sequence). DNA of the CDR3: TGCAGTGCTAGAGGGCCCGGTCCTGGGAGGCCCTCCTACGAGCAGTACTTC. The encoded protein is CSARGPGPGRPSYEQYF.

Many counts were recorded for this clonotype. This rearrangement joins TRBV7-9 to TRBJ1-5, with D hard to call. The length of the CDR3 is 13 residues. Germline V gives CDR1 SEHNR, CDR2 FQNEAQ (reference sequence). V shed 9 bases and J shed 3 bases, with 12 bases lying between them. The CDR3 sequence: CASSSDYNQPQHF. The CDR3 DNA is TGTGCCAGTTCGTCCGACTACAATCAGCCCCAGCATTTT.